A selection of T cell receptor beta chains follows, all from one sample in a study of T cells after yellow fever vaccination. TCRdb re-derived calls from the 5' RACE reads in MiXCR, one entry per CDR3 protein. The top ten hold roughly 18% of the sample, which has some 300,000 distinct CDR3 sequences, roughly 8.3% seen once. The specimen was PBMCs, collected around 45 days after the first yellow fever vaccination. These receptor sequences come from a man aged 18 to 29 who received the YFV17D yellow fever vaccine. The CDR3 runs from the conserved cysteine through the conserved F or W. D genes are given only for firm matches. Rows may omit the clone size; those that give it use once, few, many or a size class.

CAGDRGDNEQFF,TGTGCCGGGGACAGGGGCGACAATGAGCAGTTCTTC,TRBD1,few,TRBJ2-1,TRBV30
CAISGTGNSNQPQHF,TGTGCCATCAGTGGGACAGGGAATAGCAATCAGCCCCAGCATTTT,TRBD1,-,TRBJ1-5,TRBV10-3
CASSLLRGETQYF,TGTGCCAGCAGTTTACTCCGCGGAGAGACCCAGTACTTC,-,-,TRBJ2-5,TRBV12-3/TRBV12-4
CSAHWGVNTEAFF,TGCAGTGCCCACTGGGGGGTTAACACTGAAGCTTTCTTT,-,few,TRBJ1-1,TRBV20-1
CASKGQGANTGELFF,TGCGCCAGCAAAGGACAGGGAGCGAATACCGGGGAGCTGTTTTTT,TRBD1,few,TRBJ2-2,TRBV5-1
CASRRGSGELFF,TGTGCCAGCAGGCGGGGCTCCGGGGAGCTGTTTTTT,-,many,TRBJ2-2,TRBV27
CASSQHKGWTLNTEAFF,TGTGCCAGCAGCCAACATAAAGGGTGGACGTTGAACACTGAAGCTTTCTTT,-,-,TRBJ1-1,TRBV7-9
CSAGQGTGITEAFF,TGCAGTGCTGGACAGGGGACGGGTATCACTGAAGCTTTCTTT,TRBD1,-,TRBJ1-1,TRBV20-1
CASTPGGYNSPLHF,TGCGCCAGCACCCCAGGGGGCTATAATTCACCCCTCCACTTT,TRBD1,-,TRBJ1-6,TRBV5-1
CASMRGRSPLHF,TGTGCCAGCATGAGGGGGAGGTCACCCCTCCACTTT,-,few,TRBJ1-6,TRBV25-1
CASSRGGPLGYDQPQHF,TGCGCCAGCAGCCGCGGCGGCCCGCTGGGATACGATCAGCCCCAGCATTTT,-,many,TRBJ1-5,TRBV4-1
CASSSATAVGGTQYF,TGCGCCAGCAGCTCCGCGACCGCTGTGGGGGGGACCCAGTACTTC,-,-,TRBJ2-5,TRBV5-1
CASSIEGVGRKETQYF,TGTGCCAGCAGCATCGAGGGGGTGGGCCGTAAAGAGACCCAGTACTTC,-,-,TRBJ2-5,TRBV4-2
CASSTRQAFSNQPQHF,TGTGCCAGTAGTACCCGACAGGCCTTTAGCAATCAGCCCCAGCATTTT,-,few,TRBJ1-5,TRBV19
CASSRFYTDTQYF,TGTGCCAGCAGTCGGTTTTACACAGATACGCAGTATTTT,-,-,TRBJ2-3,TRBV2
CASSEQGTHYEQYF,TGTGCCAGCAGTGAACAGGGGACTCACTACGAGCAGTACTTC,-,few,TRBJ2-7,TRBV2
CSVRTGANEKLFF,TGCAGCGTACGGACAGGGGCTAATGAAAAACTGTTTTTT,TRBD1,few,TRBJ1-4,TRBV29-1
CASSRRTGLQLSYNEQFF,TGTGCCAGCAGCCGACGGACTGGGCTACAACTTTCCTACAATGAGCAGTTCTTC,-,few,TRBJ2-1,TRBV4-2
CSAGWGGDEQFF,TGCAGTGCGGGGTGGGGCGGCGATGAGCAGTTCTTC,-,few,TRBJ2-1,TRBV20-1
CSVDGTGPYGYTF,TGCAGCGTTGACGGGACAGGGCCCTATGGCTACACCTTC,TRBD1,few,TRBJ1-2,TRBV29-1
CASSSLAGGPGDTQYF,TGTGCCAGCAGTTCCCTAGCGGGGGGGCCGGGGGATACGCAGTATTTT,TRBD2,-,TRBJ2-3,TRBV6-5
CASSSGTGETEAFF,TGCGCCAGCAGCTCCGGGACAGGGGAAACTGAAGCTTTCTTT,TRBD1,-,TRBJ1-1,TRBV10-2
CASSVGGDRNQPQHF,TGTGCCAGCAGCGTAGGAGGGGATAGGAATCAGCCCCAGCATTTT,-,-,TRBJ1-5,TRBV9
CASGTIGYSEQPQHF,TGTGCCAGCGGGACTATTGGGTATAGCGAACAGCCCCAGCATTTT,-,-,TRBJ1-5,TRBV12-3/TRBV12-4
CASGRSRNYGYTF,TGTGCTAGTGGCCGATCCCGAAACTATGGCTACACCTTC,-,few,TRBJ1-2,TRBV12-5
CASSPFDQDYGYTF,TGTGCCAGCAGCCCGTTCGATCAGGACTATGGCTACACCTTC,-,-,TRBJ1-2,TRBV7-3
CASSLGAGPGELFF,TGTGCTAGCAGCTTAGGGGCAGGGCCCGGGGAGCTGTTTTTT,-,few,TRBJ2-2,TRBV7-7
CASSLEGRWWGDYEQYF,TGTGCCAGCAGCTTGGAAGGGCGATGGTGGGGGGACTACGAGCAGTACTTC,-,few,TRBJ2-7,TRBV5-8
CASSWETGQPQHF,TGTGCCAGCAGTTGGGAGACAGGTCAGCCCCAGCATTTT,-,-,TRBJ1-5,TRBV12-3/TRBV12-4
CASRGRGVYNEQFF,TGTGCCAGCAGGGGCAGAGGGGTATACAATGAGCAGTTCTTC,-,many,TRBJ2-1,TRBV7-9
CASSGGTGQETQYF,TGCGCCAGCAGCGGAGGAACAGGCCAAGAGACCCAGTACTTC,-,-,TRBJ2-5,TRBV5-1
CASSRSTGFYNEQFF,TGTGCCAGCAGCCGGAGCACAGGGTTCTACAATGAGCAGTTCTTC,-,few,TRBJ2-1,TRBV11-2
CASSSPGEYNEQFF,TGTGCCAGCAGTTCCCCCGGGGAATACAATGAGCAGTTCTTC,-,-,TRBJ2-1,TRBV12-3/TRBV12-4
CASSFRDSHPDTQYF,TGTGCCAGCAGCTTCCGGGACAGCCACCCAGATACGCAGTATTTT,TRBD1,-,TRBJ2-3,TRBV5-5
CASSLPGGNTEAFF,TGCGCCAGCAGCTTGCCAGGGGGAAATACTGAAGCTTTCTTT,TRBD1,many,TRBJ1-1,TRBV5-1
CASTIRGGVGTEAFF,TGTGCCAGCACCATACGAGGCGGCGTTGGGACTGAAGCTTTCTTT,-,many,TRBJ1-1,TRBV6-2/TRBV6-3
CASSLGLTSGGAGETQYF,TGTGCCAGCAGCCTAGGGCTTACTAGCGGGGGGGCTGGAGAGACCCAGTACTTC,TRBD2,many,TRBJ2-5,TRBV7-2
CASSYPGGTTEAFF,TGTGCCAGCAGCTATCCTGGGGGGACCACTGAAGCTTTCTTT,-,few,TRBJ1-1,TRBV7-9
CASSLLGGRGTDTQYF,TGTGCCAGCAGCTTATTAGGGGGCCGGGGCACAGATACGCAGTATTTT,TRBD1,-,TRBJ2-3,TRBV7-2
CATSALGAAGPQAFF,TGTGCCACCAGTGCCCTCGGAGCAGCAGGGCCCCAAGCTTTCTTT,-,few,TRBJ1-1,TRBV24-1
CAISESRDGSAFF,TGTGCCATCAGTGAGTCACGGGACGGCTCAGCTTTCTTT,-,-,TRBJ1-1,TRBV10-3
CASSLRRASTLHF,TGTGCCAGCAGCTTACGGAGGGCTTCAACCCTCCACTTT,-,-,TRBJ1-6,TRBV7-2
CSARERISDTQYF,TGCAGTGCTAGAGAACGCATATCAGATACGCAGTATTTT,-,many,TRBJ2-3,TRBV20-1
CASSLGRISDTQYF,TGCGCCAGCAGCTTGGGCAGGATTTCAGATACGCAGTATTTT,-,many,TRBJ2-3,TRBV5-1
CASSPQGPTDTQYF,TGTGCCAGCTCACCACAGGGACCGACAGATACGCAGTATTTT,-,few,TRBJ2-3,TRBV18
CATSDPGDEQFF,TGTGCCACCAGTGATCCTGGTGATGAGCAGTTCTTC,-,few,TRBJ2-1,TRBV24-1
CSADRDRGRADTQYF,TGCAGCGCTGACCGGGACAGGGGCCGTGCAGATACGCAGTATTTT,TRBD1,-,TRBJ2-3,TRBV29-1
CASSQAILNEKLFF,TGTGCCAGCTCACAGGCGATCCTCAATGAAAAACTGTTTTTT,-,few,TRBJ1-4,TRBV18
CASVRTGSFAKNIQYF,TGTGCCAGCGTCCGGACAGGGTCCTTCGCCAAAAACATTCAGTACTTC,TRBD1,few,TRBJ2-4,TRBV2
CSALGQSYEQYF,TGCAGCGCACTGGGACAGAGCTACGAGCAGTACTTC,TRBD1,few,TRBJ2-7,TRBV29-1